This passage covers 9 T cell receptor beta chains from one sample sequenced in a study of T-cell memory formation after mild COVID-19. Using its own MiXCR run on the 5' RACE reads, TCRdb lists one record per CDR3 protein. The table has over 5,500 distinct CDR3 sequences, approximately 52% seen once; the top ten hold 2% to 3%. The specimen was PBMCs or a T cell subset sorted from them (not recorded which). The receptors shown here come from an adult who had mild COVID-19 (a few samples of this study predate the infection). Cell type and time point are not known.

The chain couples TRBV7-3 to TRBJ2-5; 8 nucleotides align to TRBD1. The CDR3 loop spans 14 amino acids. The germline gives CDR1 SGHTA, CDR2 FQGTGA. Germline trimming cut 2 bases from V and 5 bases from J; bases unmatched to any gene: 4. CDR3 residues: CASSLQGAWETQYF. The CDR3, as DNA: TGTGCCAGCAGCTTACAGGGGGCTTGGGAGACCCAGTACTTC.

In this sample, this clonotype is medium-sized. V is TRBV7-9 and J is TRBJ1-1; 8 bases map to TRBD1. Germline CDR1 and CDR2: SEHNR and FQNEAQ (reference sequence). The ends lost 6 bases at V and 0 bases at J; junction bases unmatched: 12. This CDR3 has 17 amino acids. CDR3 loop: CASRDTGTGGMNTEAFF. The CDR3 nucleotides read TGTGCCAGCAGAGATACCGGGACAGGAGGTATGAACACTGAAGCTTTCTTT.

This clonotype was seen repeatedly, ten times or more. The gene calls are TRBV10-3 and TRBJ1-1, with no clear D. The germline CDR1 and CDR2 sequences are ENHRY and SYGVKD. CDR3 size: 14 residues. Trimming shortened V by 0 bases and J by 4 bases, and 9 bases separated the two germline ends. The CDR3 nucleotides are TGTGCCATCAGTGAGTCACGGAGGTTCACTGAAGCTTTCTTT. It yields the protein CAISESRRFTEAFF.

By share, this clonotype counts as medium-sized. This rearrangement joins TRBV29-1 to TRBJ1-5, with a weak D call TRBD1 (5 bases). Between the trimmed V and J ends, which lost 3 bases and 6 bases, there was a span of 21 bases. Germline lookup yields CDR1 SQVTM and CDR2 ANQGSEA. The CDR3 covers 16 residues. In nucleotides, the CDR3 is TGCAGCGTTGACCCGTTCGGGGGGAAAGGGTGTCAGCCCCAGCATTTT. Amino acids: CSVDPFGGKGCQPQHF.

The genes are TRBV7-2 and TRBJ1-6; possible D gene TRBD1, 6 bases. With 3 bases removed from V and 9 bases from J, the gap between germline ends came to 12 bases. Germline V gene sequence: CDR1 SGHTA, CDR2 FQGNSA. This CDR3 is built from 14 residues. This CDR3 is CASSFLGGLSPLHF. The CDR3 nucleotides read TGTGCCAGCAGCTTCCTAGGGGGGCTTTCACCCCTCCACTTT.

This chain connects TRBV12-3 or TRBV12-4 to TRBJ2-7; D call uncertain. This CDR3 is built from 15 residues. Trimming cost V 5 bases and J 3 bases, with 17 bases left between them. The CDR3 bases are TGTGCCAGCAGTGCAACCCTCCTCGGCGGCTACGAGCAGTACTTC. Translating gives CASSATLLGGYEQYF.

This chain joins TRBV7-6 and TRBJ2-1, with D tentatively TRBD1 (6 bases). V was trimmed by 5 bases and J by 1 base, leaving 15 bases between them. The CDR3 extends over 16 amino acids. The germline V gene encodes CDR1 SGHVS and CDR2 FNYEAQ. CDR3 in amino acids: CASSVEGVGSYNEQFF. The CDR3 DNA is TGTGCCAGCAGCGTAGAGGGGGTAGGGTCCTACAATGAGCAGTTCTTC.

Within the sample, this clonotype is medium-sized (0.01 to 0.1%). The V and J genes are TRBV9 and TRBJ2-5; D might be TRBD1 or TRBD2, each matching 5 bases. The germline V gene has CDR1 SGDLS and CDR2 YYNGEE. The V end was cut by 3 bases, the J end by 1 base, with 10 bases between. The CDR3 has 14 residues. Here the CDR3 DNA reads TGTGCCAGCAGCGCCCCGGGACCCCAAGAGACCCAGTACTTC. Its protein product is CASSAPGPQETQYF.

The V call is TRBV18, the J call TRBJ2-3; D ambiguous. This CDR3 is built from 16 residues. Per the germline V gene, CDR1 is KGHSH and CDR2 is LQKENI. The V end was cut by 2 bases, the J end by 0 bases, with 12 bases between. The CDR3 bases are TGTGCCAGCTCACCAAAGGGATTACGAAGCACAGATACGCAGTATTTT. Translated, it gives CASSPKGLRSTDTQYF.